The 12 T cell receptor beta chains below were found in one sample sequenced in a study of T cells in Graves' hyperthyroidism and ophthalmopathy. TCR beta CDR3 region amplification was performed from RNA transcripts. First-round RT-PCR targeting the TCR CDR3 was performed with the HTBI primer set. TCRdb processed the multiplex PCR reads anew with MiXCR; each CDR3 protein has one entry. The sample carries approximately 530,000 distinct CDR3 sequences, roughly 17% recorded once. The sample was blood. These receptors were obtained from a woman between 18 and 29 years old with Graves' hyperthyroidism.

This clonotype came up many times. The chain uses TRBV20-1 and TRBJ1-1; TRBD1 matches 7 bases. V gave up 6 bases and J gave up 5 bases; unmatched junction bases: 12. CDR1 and CDR2 from the germline V gene are DFQATT and SNEGSKA (reference sequence). This CDR3 region has 14 residues. The CDR3 DNA reads as TGCAGTGCCCCCGTGACAGGGAGGGTGACTGAAGCTTTCTTT. Its translation: CSAPVTGRVTEAFF.

The chain combines TRBV24-1 with TRBJ2-7; no clear D gene. The CDR3 runs 20 residues. Trimming removed 3 bases from V and 0 bases from J, with 26 bases in between. Germline V gene data show CDR1 as KGHDR and CDR2 as SFDVKD. CDR3: CATSDPTKWMGQSSSYEQYF. CDR3 nucleotide sequence: TGTGCCACCAGTGATCCAACGAAGTGGATGGGCCAGTCAAGCTCCTACGAGCAGTACTTC.

This clonotype was observed at least ten times. This chain connects TRBV28 to TRBJ1-1; no reliable D call. The CDR3 covers 12 residues. The V gene lost 7 bases and the J gene lost 3 bases, with 9 bases spanning the gap. Germline CDR1 is MDHEN and CDR2 is SYDVKM. The CDR3 protein is CASNLQDTEAFF. The CDR3 DNA sequence: TGTGCCAGCAACCTACAAGACACTGAAGCTTTCTTT.

The rearrangement joins TRBV3-1 to TRBJ1-2; D perhaps matches TRBD1 (6 bases). The germline V and J ends were trimmed by 0 bases and 3 bases, with 14 bases remaining between them. The CDR3 runs 16 residues. CDR1 is LGHDT and CDR2 is YNNKEL in the germline V gene (reference sequence). DNA of the CDR3: TGTGCCAGCAGCCAAGAGGGCGGGGGCGCCGACTATGGCTACACCTTC. It is translated as CASSQEGGGADYGYTF.

V gene TRBV2 combines with J gene TRBJ1-5, with 8 bases aligning to TRBD1. The CDR3 loop spans 13 amino acids. V trimming: 4 bases; J trimming: 6 bases; junction bases outside the gene matches: 2. Germline V gene sequence: CDR1 SNHLY, CDR2 FYNNEI. CDR3 protein: CASSGTGLQPQHF. CDR3 DNA: TGTGCCAGCAGTGGGACAGGGCTTCAGCCCCAGCATTTT.

This clonotype turned up a few times. V is TRBV6-2 or TRBV6-3 and J is TRBJ2-1; TRBD2 is a possible D gene (6 bases). V was pared by 9 bases and J by 4 bases, with 22 bases between. Per germline, CDR1 MNHEY and CDR2 SVGEGT. The CDR3 has 16 residues. The CDR3, as DNA: TGTGCCAGTGATTCGATAGCGGCCCGAGGGTACAATGAGCAGTTCTTC. It encodes CASDSIAARGYNEQFF.

This clonotype was observed at least ten times. This chain connects TRBV5-1 to TRBJ2-3; D unclear. This CDR3 comprises 15 residues. V lost 0 bases and J lost 2, with 10 bases in between. Germline assignment: CDR1 SGHRS and CDR2 YFSETQ. The CDR3 DNA follows: TGCGCCAGCAGCTTGGAAGGGATCTACACAGATACGCAGTATTTT. Its translation is CASSLEGIYTDTQYF.

A note on this clonotype: This sequence may be a read error, since a much larger clone differs from it by one base. The chain joins TRBV2 to TRBJ2-1, with a tentative D call TRBD2 (6 bases). The length of the CDR3 is 13 residues. The germline gives CDR1 SNHLY, CDR2 FYNNEI. Trimming cost V 6 bases and J 2 bases, with 8 bases left between them. The chain's CDR3 is CASRTGAYNEQFF. The CDR3 bases are TGTGCCAGCAGGACGGGAGCCTACAATGAGCAGTTCTTC.

The gene calls are TRBV12-3 or TRBV12-4 and TRBJ2-7; 12 positions agree with TRBD2. This CDR3 has 16 amino acids. Trimming took 6 bases from V and 2 from J; bases not matched to a gene: 8. The CDR3, as DNA: TGTGCCAGCAGCCCAGCACTAGCGGGAGGCCCCTACGAGCAGTACTTC. This translates into CASSPALAGGPYEQYF.

In its sample, this clonotype was seen many times. The germline gene is not matched at one end of the junction; a read error may be the cause. This chain uses TRBV15 with TRBJ1-5; D might be TRBD1 (5 bases). The CDR3 has 17 residues. Germline CDR1 and CDR2: LNHNV and YYDKDF (reference sequence). This chain's CDR3 is CATSSQNRQGYNLPQHF. DNA for the CDR3: TGTGCCACCAGCAGTCAAAATAGGCAGGGATACAATCTGCCCCAGCATTTT.

Comments on this clonotype: This could be a read error, since a much larger clone is one nucleotide away. The rearrangement joins TRBV27 to TRBJ2-1; a weak D match, TRBD2 (6 bases). The length of the CDR3 is 14 residues. Trimming took off 5 bases at V and 2 bases at J, with 10 bases between the two ends. Germline assignment: CDR1 MNHEY and CDR2 SMNVEV (reference sequence). The CDR3 reads CASSSGPAYNEQFF. In DNA, the CDR3 is TGTGCCAGCAGTAGCGGGCCCGCCTACAATGAGCAGTTCTTC.

This clonotype was seen just once. This chain uses TRBV10-1 with TRBJ2-3, with TRBD2 matching over 10 bases. CDR1 is WNHNN, CDR2 SYGVQD, per germline (reference sequence). Unmatched junction bases numbered 4, after V lost 5 bases and J lost 14 bases. The CDR3 is 11 amino acids. CDR3 bases: TGCGCCAGCAGTACTAGCGGGAAGTGGTATTTT. Encoded protein: CASSTSGKWYF.